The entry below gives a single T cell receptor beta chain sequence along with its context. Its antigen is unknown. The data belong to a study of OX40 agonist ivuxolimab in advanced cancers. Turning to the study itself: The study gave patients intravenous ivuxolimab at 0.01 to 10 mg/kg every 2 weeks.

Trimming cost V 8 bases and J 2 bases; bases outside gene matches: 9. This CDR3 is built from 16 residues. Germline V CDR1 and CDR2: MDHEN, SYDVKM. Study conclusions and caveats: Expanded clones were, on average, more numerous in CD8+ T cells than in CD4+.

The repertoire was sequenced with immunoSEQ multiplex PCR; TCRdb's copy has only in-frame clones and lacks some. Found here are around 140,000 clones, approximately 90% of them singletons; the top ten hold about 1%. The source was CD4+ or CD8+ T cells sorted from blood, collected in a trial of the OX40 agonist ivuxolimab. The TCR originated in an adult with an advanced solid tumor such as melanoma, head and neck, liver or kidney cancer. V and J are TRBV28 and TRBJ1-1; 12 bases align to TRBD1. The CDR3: CASFAGTGGSNTEAFF. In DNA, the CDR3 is TGTGCCAGCTTCGCCGGGACAGGGGGCAGTAACACTGAAGCTTTCTTT.